These T cell receptor beta chains were read from a single sample in a study of blood T cell repertoires in COVID-19. TCRdb's table, derived via immunoSEQ multiplex PCR, lists solely in-frame clones and lacks some. The data show 120,000 to 150,000 clones, about 88% seen once. Sequencing was carried out using peripheral blood. The receptors come from a human donor with COVID-19, enrolled during active disease. The donor label of this sample is uncertain. Both conserved end residues are part of each CDR3.

v_call cdr3_aa
TRBV7-9 CASSLGVDWRSPAGELFF
TRBV5-1 CASSLEGLLNTGELFF
TRBV7-3 CASSSSGETQYF
TRBV28 CASSLRGSIYEQYF
TRBV30 CAWSSGQLNEKLFF
TRBV24-1 CATSPRVSGEQFF
TRBV13 CASSLSGDAFGNTIYF
TRBV18 CASSRQTQETQYF
TRBV5-4 CASSPQAGLDSPLHF
TRBV19 CASMRTEWTGPNTGELFF
TRBV6-4 CASSGDRWSSYNEQFF
TRBV19 CASSSSTEGNSPLHF
TRBV7-8 CASSPIAGGPRPQFPLAKNIQYF
TRBV2 CASSWAPGNTIYF
TRBV5-5 CASSLEGLYGYTF
TRBV12-3/TRBV12-4 CASSSTGTDTQYF
TRBV5-1 CASSRGDREGSPLHF
TRBV5-4 CASSLLGADTQYF